This T cell receptor (beta chain) was sequenced in a study of T cell clones after liver transplantation (dated by TCRdb to about 2019). As for the study more broadly: ITN030ST, the source of the samples, was a randomized trial that attempted immunosuppression withdrawal within 2 years of liver transplantation. Donor-reactive T cell clones were identified using TCRbeta sequencing after a pre-transplant mixed lymphocyte reaction and were then followed in post-transplant blood. As an antigen-independent comparator for donor-reactive sequences, third party-reactive TCRbeta sequences were also identified from pre-transplant MLRs. Three of the eight recipients were HCV-positive; the others were transplanted for non-autoimmune, non-viral indications. No induction therapy was given to the subjects, and standard immunosuppression was administered until randomization at 12-24 months post-transplant. Tolerance was defined as complete immunosuppression withdrawal for at least one year with no rise in liver enzymes beyond twice the upper limit of normal. Blood samples were collected pre-transplant, then pre-randomization ahead of withdrawal, and finally post-randomization once withdrawal had either been completed or failed. A cohort of 8 liver transplant recipients was studied, of whom 3 were classified as tolerant and 5 as non-tolerant. Overall study results and their limits: Since no allograft tissue specimens were available, donor-reactive T cells may have migrated into the graft instead of being deleted. Circulating donor-reactive CD4 TCRbeta sequences fell significantly post-transplant in most of the 8 subjects, irrespective of tolerance or HCV status. The decline in donor-reactive sequences exceeded the decline in third party-reactive sequences, suggesting partial antigen-specific deletion that was unrelated to withdrawal success. The conclusions were preliminary, being limited by small, heterogeneous patient numbers and by non-standardized post-transplant time points. When repertoire turnover was taken into account, detection of donor-reactive sequences was significantly reduced in 7 of 8 subjects for CD4 and in 8 of 8 subjects for CD8. In two subjects, low numbers of available donor cells limited the measurable donor-reactive repertoire.

Deletion took 4 bases off V and 1 base off J, with a span of 5 bases between the germline ends. Including cysteine and phenylalanine, the CDR3 has 13 amino acids. Only CDR3 DNA remains: 39 bases, in frame from the first base. As encoded in the germline V gene, CDR1 is MNHNS while CDR2 is SASEGT. Unstimulated PBMCs, after thawing, were stained for CD3, CD4 and CD8 and then FACS-sorted into CD3+CD4+ and CD3+CD8+ populations. Randomization to immunosuppression withdrawal applied to every one of the 8 studied subjects. The Qiagen DNeasy Blood and Tissue Kit was used to isolate genomic DNA. High-throughput TCRbeta CDR3 sequencing of frozen genomic DNA was performed by immunoSEQ, with PCR amplification, mapping, bias correction and internal controls included. The study's own analysis went as follows. Productive rearrangements were retained, and unique TCRbeta sequences were defined by the CDR3 nucleotide sequence together with the V and J gene. For a sequence to be called donor-reactive, it needed a frequency of at least 0.01% and at least 5-fold expansion in CFSE-low cells compared with unstimulated pre-transplant cells. Per-subject minimum frequency thresholds, based on the lowest-template unstimulated sample, ensured at least 90% detection power. Jensen-Shannon divergence between the top 1000 TCRbeta sequences post-transplant and pre-transplant was used to measure repertoire turnover. Changes in detection of donor-reactive sequences were tested with two-sided Fisher's exact tests. Held by TCRdb, this immuneACCESS table contains in-frame sequences only and omits some clones. Under half of the omission traces to an unresolved V gene where checked; the cause of the rest is unknown. The D gene and trimming were derived from the DNA, and the V and J assignments and clone size from that table. This sample gives 50,000 to 60,000 clones in total; 70% of them show up just once. The ten largest account for approximately 3% of the sample.

This clone was detected only a few times. What this receptor recognizes is not known. Qualities for individual bases were not recorded, and no much larger clone is one base off. The clonotype originates from a human patient who received a liver transplant. Because of the transplant, the T cells may be the graft donor's rather than the patient's own. The specimen was CD4+ T cells from blood, collected at the roughly 15-month timepoint. The chain is encoded by TRBV6-1 joined to TRBJ1-5; the D segment could be TRBD1, given 5 matching bases. The CDR3 protein is CASSGQSNQPQHF. The bases read TGTGCCAGCAGTGGACAGAGCAATCAGCCCCAGCATTTT.